These 3 T cell receptor beta chains share one sample of origin, sequenced in a study of shared clonotypes between healthy human individuals. The protocol was immunoSEQ multiplex PCR, while the TCRdb copy is restricted to in-frame clones and leaves out a portion. The table has roughly 1 million clones, roughly 75% seen once; the top ten hold over 1.3%. The specimen was memory CD4+ T cells sorted from blood. Subset reported: CD45RA-negative fraction. These receptors all come from a young man in good health.

V gene TRBV30 combines with J gene TRBJ2-5; D unclear. The tail of the sequence fits TRBJ2-7 better, so the J call may be wrong. Germline V gene lookup returns CDR1 GTSNPN and CDR2 SVGIG (reference sequence). This CDR3 is 15 amino acids long. For the CDR3, the DNA is TGTGCCTGGAGTGTAGGATCAACTCAGGCCTACGAGCAGTACTTC. Translating gives CAWSVGSTQAYEQYF.

The chain carries TRBV5-4 and TRBJ2-1; 8 bases map to TRBD1. The CDR3 runs to 14 residues. Germline assignment: CDR1 SGHNT and CDR2 YYREEE (reference sequence). After removal of 4 bases from V and 4 bases from J, the junction contained 4 bases not matched to a gene. The CDR3 nucleotides read TGTGCCAGCAGCCTTGGGGACAGGTACAATGAGCAGTTCTTC. Residues: CASSLGDRYNEQFF.

The V call is TRBV4-3, the J call TRBJ1-1; D ambiguous. The germline gives CDR1 LGHNA, CDR2 YSLEER. Trimming took off 1 base at V and 1 base at J, with 7 bases between the two ends. The CDR3 spans 14 residues. The CDR3 nucleotides are TGCGCCAGCAGCCAAGGGCCAGCGAACACTGAAGCTTTCTTT. As protein: CASSQGPANTEAFF.